The source of this T cell receptor (beta chain) is a study of molecular identifiers for immune sequencing clone quantification. Previously described methods and listed TCR primers were employed for the bulk TCR libraries. TCRdb re-called the PCR reads with MiXCR, one entry per CDR3 protein. This sample has just under 650,000 distinct CDR3 sequences, with about 20% found just once. Study outcomes and limitations: Over 99% of CMV-specific effector molecules, but under 1% of naive ones, were in clones above 20 copies. Because of identical TCR molecules sharing a barcode, sizes of highly expanded clones could be underestimated.

This clonotype was recorded many times. The antigen remains unidentified. For naive CD8 T cells, sorting used the CD8+CD4-CCR7+CD45RA+ phenotype. Germline CDR1 is LNHDA and CDR2 is SQIVND (reference sequence). The CDR3 extends over 15 amino acids. V was trimmed by 5 bases and J by 2 bases, leaving 14 bases between them. The V and J genes are TRBV19 and TRBJ2-3; D may be TRBD1 (5 bases). Sequencing was performed on naive CD8+ T cells from blood, with Jurkat cell RNA spiked in. Specified subset: FACS-sorted CD8+CD4-CCR7+CD45RA+ naive T cells. This clonotype was sampled from a human donor in good health. Some libraries in this study had Jurkat cell RNA spiked in. The CDR3 loop is CASSPLDSYTDTQYF. DNA of the CDR3: TGTGCCAGTAGTCCACTTGACAGTTACACAGATACGCAGTATTTT.